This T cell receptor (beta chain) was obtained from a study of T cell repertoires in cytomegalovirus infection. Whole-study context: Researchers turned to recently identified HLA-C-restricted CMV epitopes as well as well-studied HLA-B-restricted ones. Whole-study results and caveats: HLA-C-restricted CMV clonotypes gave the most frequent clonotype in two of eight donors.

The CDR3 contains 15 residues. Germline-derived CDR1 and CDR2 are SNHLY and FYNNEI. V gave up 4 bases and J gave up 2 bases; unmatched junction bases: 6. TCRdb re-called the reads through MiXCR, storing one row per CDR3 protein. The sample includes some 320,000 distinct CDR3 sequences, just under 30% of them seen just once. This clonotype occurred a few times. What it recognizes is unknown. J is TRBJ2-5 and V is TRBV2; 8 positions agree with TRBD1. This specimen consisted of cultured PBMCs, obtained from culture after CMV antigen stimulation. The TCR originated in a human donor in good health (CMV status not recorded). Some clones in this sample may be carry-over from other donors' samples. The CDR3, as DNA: TGTGCCAGCAGTGCTTCGGGACAGGCTCAAGAGACCCAGTACTTC. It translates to CASSASGQAQETQYF.